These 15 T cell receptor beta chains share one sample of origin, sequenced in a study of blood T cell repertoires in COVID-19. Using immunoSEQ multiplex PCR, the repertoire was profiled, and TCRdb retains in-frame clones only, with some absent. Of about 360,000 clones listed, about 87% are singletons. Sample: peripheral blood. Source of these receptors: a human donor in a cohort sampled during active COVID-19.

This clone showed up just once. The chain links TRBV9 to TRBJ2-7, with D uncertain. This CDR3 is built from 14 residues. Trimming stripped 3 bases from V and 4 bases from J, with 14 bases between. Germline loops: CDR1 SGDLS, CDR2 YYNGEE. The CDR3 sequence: CASSGTIGEYEQYF. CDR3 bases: TGTGCCAGCAGCGGAACTATAGGCGAATACGAGCAGTACTTC.

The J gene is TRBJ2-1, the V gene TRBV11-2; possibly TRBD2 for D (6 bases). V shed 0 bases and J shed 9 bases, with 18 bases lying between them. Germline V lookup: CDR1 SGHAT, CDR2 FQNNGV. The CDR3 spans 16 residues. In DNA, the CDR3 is TGTGCCAGCAGCTTAGATGGCGTCGTTTTCGGGGGTGAGCAGTTCTTC. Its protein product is CASSLDGVVFGGEQFF.

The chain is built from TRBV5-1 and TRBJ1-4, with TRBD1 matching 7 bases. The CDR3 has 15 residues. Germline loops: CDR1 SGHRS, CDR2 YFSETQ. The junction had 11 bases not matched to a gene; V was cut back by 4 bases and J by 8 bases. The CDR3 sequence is CASSPTGTALEKLFF. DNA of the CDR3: TGCGCCAGCAGCCCTACCGGGACAGCTTTAGAAAAACTGTTTTTT.

As DNA, the CDR3 is TGCAGTGCTAGTAAGGCGGTATCCTATAATTCACCCCTCCACTTT. This encodes CSASKAVSYNSPLHF. The V call is TRBV20-1, the J call TRBJ1-6; D ambiguous. Trimming stripped 3 bases from V and 1 base from J, with 10 bases between. This CDR3 has 15 amino acids. Germline values: CDR1 DFQATT, CDR2 SNEGSKA (reference sequence).

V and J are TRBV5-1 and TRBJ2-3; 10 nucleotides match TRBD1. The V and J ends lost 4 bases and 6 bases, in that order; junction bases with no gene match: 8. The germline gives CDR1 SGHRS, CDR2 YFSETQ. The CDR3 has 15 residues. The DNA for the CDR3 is TGCGCCAGCAGCAAAGGGACAGGGGTAGCGGATACGCAGTATTTT. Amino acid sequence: CASSKGTGVADTQYF.

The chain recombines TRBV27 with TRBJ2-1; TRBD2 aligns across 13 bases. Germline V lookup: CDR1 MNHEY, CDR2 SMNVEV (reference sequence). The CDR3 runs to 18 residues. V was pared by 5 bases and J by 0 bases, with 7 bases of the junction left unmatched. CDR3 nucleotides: TGTGCCAGCAGTCCACGGACTAGCGGGAGACGCTCCTACAATGAGCAGTTCTTC. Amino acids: CASSPRTSGRRSYNEQFF.

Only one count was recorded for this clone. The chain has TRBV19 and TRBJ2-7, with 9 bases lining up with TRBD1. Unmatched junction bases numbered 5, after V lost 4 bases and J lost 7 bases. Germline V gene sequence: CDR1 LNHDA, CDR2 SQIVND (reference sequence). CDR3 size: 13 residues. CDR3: CASSTDRGEEQYF. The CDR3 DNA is TGTGCCAGTAGTACGGACAGGGGTGAGGAGCAGTACTTC.

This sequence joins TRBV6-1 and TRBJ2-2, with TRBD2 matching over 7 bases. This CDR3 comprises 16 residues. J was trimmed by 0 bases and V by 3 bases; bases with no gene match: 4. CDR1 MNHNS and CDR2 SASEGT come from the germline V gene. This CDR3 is CASSDLGGTNTGELFF. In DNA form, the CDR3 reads TGTGCCAGCAGTGATTTGGGGGGGACGAACACCGGGGAGCTGTTTTTT.

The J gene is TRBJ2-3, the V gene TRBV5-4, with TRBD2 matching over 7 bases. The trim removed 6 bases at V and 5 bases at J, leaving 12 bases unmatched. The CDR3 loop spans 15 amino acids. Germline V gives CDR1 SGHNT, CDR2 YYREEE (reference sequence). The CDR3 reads CASNGGTTTGDTQYF. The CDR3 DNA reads TGTGCCAGCAACGGCGGGACTACCACGGGAGATACGCAGTATTTT.

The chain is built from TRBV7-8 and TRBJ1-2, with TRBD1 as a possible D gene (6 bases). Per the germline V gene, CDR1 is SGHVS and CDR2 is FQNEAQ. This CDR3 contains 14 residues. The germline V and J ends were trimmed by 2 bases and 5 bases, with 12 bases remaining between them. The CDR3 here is CASSLWGRWYGYTF. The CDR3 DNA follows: TGTGCCAGCAGCTTATGGGGGCGGTGGTATGGCTACACCTTC.

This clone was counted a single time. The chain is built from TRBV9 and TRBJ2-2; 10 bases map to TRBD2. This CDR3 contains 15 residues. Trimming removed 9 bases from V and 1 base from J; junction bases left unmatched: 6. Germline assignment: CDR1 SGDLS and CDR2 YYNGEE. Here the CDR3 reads CATSSGSGNTGELFF. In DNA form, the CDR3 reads TGTGCCACCTCTAGCGGGAGCGGGAACACCGGGGAGCTGTTTTTT. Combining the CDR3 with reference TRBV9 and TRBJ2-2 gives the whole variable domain DSGVTQTPKHLITATGQRVTLRCSPRSGDLSVYWYQQSLDQGLQFLIQYYNGEERAKGNILERFSAQQFPDLHSELNLSSLELGDSALYFCATSSGSGNTGELFFGEGSRLTVL.

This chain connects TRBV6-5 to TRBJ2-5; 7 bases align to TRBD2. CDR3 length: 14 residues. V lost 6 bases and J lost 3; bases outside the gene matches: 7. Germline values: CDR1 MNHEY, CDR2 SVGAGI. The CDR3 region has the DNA TGTGCCAGCAGGGACCCGGGGGGTAAAGAGACCCAGTACTTC. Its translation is CASRDPGGKETQYF.

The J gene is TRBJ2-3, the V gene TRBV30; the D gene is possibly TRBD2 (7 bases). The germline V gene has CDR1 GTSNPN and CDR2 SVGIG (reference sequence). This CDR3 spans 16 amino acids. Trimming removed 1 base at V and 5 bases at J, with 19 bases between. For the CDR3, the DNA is TGTGCCTGGAGTGAGGGGGGGGACTTTGCAGGAGATACGCAGTATTTT. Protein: CAWSEGGDFAGDTQYF.

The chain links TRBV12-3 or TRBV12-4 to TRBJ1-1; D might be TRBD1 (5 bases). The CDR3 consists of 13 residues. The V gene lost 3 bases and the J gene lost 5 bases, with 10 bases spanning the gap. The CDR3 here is CASSLGGVTEAFF. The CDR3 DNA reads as TGTGCCAGCAGTTTGGGGGGGGTAACTGAAGCTTTCTTT.

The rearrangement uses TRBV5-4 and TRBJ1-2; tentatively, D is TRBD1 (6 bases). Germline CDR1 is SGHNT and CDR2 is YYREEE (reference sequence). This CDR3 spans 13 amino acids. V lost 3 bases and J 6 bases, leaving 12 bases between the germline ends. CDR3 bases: TGTGCCAGCAGCTCCCGGACAGTAGATGGCTACACCTTC. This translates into CASSSRTVDGYTF.